This TCR beta chain derives from a study of OX40 agonist ivuxolimab in advanced cancers. Study background: From 23 to 79 years was the age range, with a mean of about 56 years, and around 84% were male.

The protocol was immunoSEQ multiplex PCR, while the TCRdb copy is restricted to in-frame clones and leaves out a portion. The profile covers around 50,000 clones, with around 79% appearing a single time and less than 2% taken by the ten largest. The germline V and J ends were trimmed by 4 bases and 5 bases, with 14 bases remaining between them. CDR1 and CDR2 (germline): LGHNA, YSLEER. The CDR3 loop spans 14 amino acids. This sequence originates from an adult with an advanced solid tumor such as melanoma, head and neck, liver or kidney cancer. This material consisted of CD4+ or CD8+ T cells sorted from blood, taken in a trial of the OX40 agonist ivuxolimab. The J gene is TRBJ2-5, the V gene TRBV4-3; D assignment may be TRBD1 or TRBD2 (5 bases each). This CDR3 is CASSLRVGEETQYF. The CDR3 DNA reads TGCGCCAGCAGCCTCCGGGTGGGGGAGGAGACCCAGTACTTC.